This entry describes one TCR beta chain. This entry belongs to a study of blood T cell repertoires in COVID-19. The V and J ends lost 3 bases and 0 bases respectively, with 13 bases between them. Per the germline V gene, CDR1 is SGHRS and CDR2 is YFSETQ. The CDR3 is 16 amino acids. As processed by the authors: How many nucleated cells were present was estimated from reference gene primer amplification. Only in-frame clones appear in the TCRdb table, and some are missing; sequencing was by immunoSEQ multiplex PCR. V, J and clone size reflect that table, while D and trimming were determined from the DNA. The top ten clones hold roughly 17% of a sample with about 96,000 clones, roughly 80% of them seen once.

This sequence was found in a woman aged 60-70 years with acute or convalescent COVID-19. This chain joins TRBV5-1 and TRBJ2-1; D possibly corresponds to TRBD1 (5 bases). Sequenced input: peripheral blood. The chain's CDR3 is CASSYLQASSYNEQFF. DNA for the CDR3: TGCGCCAGCAGCTATCTACAGGCGAGCTCCTACAATGAGCAGTTCTTC.